This T cell receptor beta chain was sequenced during a study of spatial heterogeneity in lung cancer. Study background: A unique TCR and UMI combination showed up more than ten times in raw reads, on average. Study results and caveats: In blood, ubiquitous expanded tumor TCRs appeared more at resection than follow-up.

Ten or more counts support this clonotype. Antigen specificity is unknown. The study tagged each TCR cDNA molecule with a unique molecular identifier. One entry per CDR3 protein, called by TCRdb with MiXCR from the 5' RACE reads. This table holds approximately 40,000 distinct CDR3 sequences, roughly 15% found once. Stated time point: sample taken at primary tumor resection. Sequencing of whole RNA from tumor, nontumor lung or frozen PBMC involved no sorting. A total of some 70 untreated early-stage non-small cell lung cancer patients served as donors. Trimming removed 0 bases from V and 0 bases from J, with 6 bases in between. This CDR3 has 14 residues. In germline, CDR1 is MNHEY, CDR2 SMNVEV (reference sequence).

The sequencing here drew on PBMCs, taken at surgery. The chain carries TRBV27 and TRBJ2-7, with unresolved D. The TCR originated in a male donor with early-stage non-small cell lung cancer. The CDR3 DNA reads as TGTGCCAGCAGTTTATCGTACCCCTCCTACGAGCAGTACTTC. It codes for CASSLSYPSYEQYF.